The 10 T cell receptor beta chains presented below share a single source sample, sequenced in a study of T-cell memory formation after mild COVID-19. TCRdb analysed the 5' RACE reads with MiXCR anew, one entry per CDR3 protein. The sample lists around 310,000 distinct CDR3 sequences; 14% were seen once. Sequenced: PBMCs or a T cell subset sorted from them (not recorded which). These receptors all stem from a young man who had mild COVID-19 (a few samples of this study predate the infection). Cell type and time point are not known.

This clonotype turned up a few times. V and J are TRBV7-2 and TRBJ1-5, with a possible D match to TRBD1 (6 bases). Trimming cost V 1 base and J 5 bases, with 9 bases left between them. Germline loops: CDR1 SGHTA, CDR2 FQGNSA. This CDR3 has 14 amino acids. The chain's CDR3 is CASSLGTAYQPQHF. CDR3 DNA: TGTGCCAGCAGCTTAGGGACAGCCTATCAGCCCCAGCATTTT. Based on the CDR3 plus reference TRBV7-2 and TRBJ1-5, the full variable domain is GAGVSQSPSNKVTEKGKDVELRCDPISGHTALYWYRQSLGQGLEFLIYFQGNSAPDKSGLPSDRFSAERTGGSVSTLTIQRTQQEDSAVYLCASSLGTAYQPQHFGDGTRLSIL.

CDR3: CASSIQGAGTEAFF. CDR3 DNA: TGCGCCAGCAGCATACAGGGGGCGGGCACTGAAGCTTTCTTT. The chain has TRBV5-1 and TRBJ1-1, with 9 bases that match TRBD1. CDR3 size: 14 residues. Germline V gene sequence: CDR1 SGHRS, CDR2 YFSETQ. The V gene end was trimmed by 4 bases and the J gene end by 4 bases; junction bases not matched to a gene: 5. Together with reference TRBV5-1 and TRBJ1-1, the CDR3 gives the full variable domain: KAGVTQTPRYLIKTRGQQVTLSCSPISGHRSVSWYQQTPGQGLQFLFEYFSETQRNKGNFPGRFSGRQFSNSRSEMNVSTLELGDSALYLCASSIQGAGTEAFFGQGTRLTVV.

This clonotype has a handful of counts. The genes are TRBV6-6 and TRBJ1-1; 7 nucleotides agree with TRBD1. J lost 5 bases, V lost 0 bases, and 6 bases had no gene match. Germline V gives CDR1 MNHNY, CDR2 SVGAGI (reference sequence). This CDR3 has 15 residues. In nucleotides, the CDR3 is TGTGCCAGCAGTTACTCTACAGGGGCTCGGACTGAAGCTTTCTTT. Its translation is CASSYSTGARTEAFF.

In this sample, this clonotype turned up a few times. This chain connects TRBV5-1 to TRBJ2-1, with 8 bases lining up with TRBD1. Germline lookup yields CDR1 SGHRS and CDR2 YFSETQ. The CDR3 length is 16 residues. The V gene end was trimmed by 0 bases and the J gene end by 4 bases; junction bases not matched to a gene: 6. CDR3 DNA sequence: TGCGCCAGCAGCTTGGCCCTGGGACAGGCTTACAATGAGCAGTTCTTC. It specifies CASSLALGQAYNEQFF.

On this clonotype itself: One end of the junction is discordant with germline, which a read error may explain. The chain joins TRBV6-4 to TRBJ1-1; no clear D gene. Germline loops: CDR1 MRHNA, CDR2 SNTAGT. This CDR3 is built from 11 residues. CDR3 protein: CASSDVGAAFF. CDR3 coding DNA: TGCGCCAGCAGTGACGTCGGCGCAGCTTTCTTT.

This clonotype was seen a few times. This chain links TRBV5-4 with TRBJ1-2, with a possible D match to TRBD1 (5 bases). The germline gives CDR1 SGHNT, CDR2 YYREEE (reference sequence). There are 16 residues in the CDR3. The germline V and J ends were trimmed by 2 bases and 2 bases, with 16 bases remaining between them. The CDR3 spells CASSFDLLNRNYGYTF. The CDR3 nucleotides read TGTGCCAGCAGCTTCGATCTTCTGAACAGGAACTATGGCTACACCTTC.

This clonotype was seen repeatedly, ten times or more. The gene calls are TRBV6-4 and TRBJ2-3; 10 nucleotides match TRBD2. Germline CDR1 is MRHNA and CDR2 is SNTAGT. The V and J ends lost 0 bases and 4 bases, in that order; junction bases with no gene match: 1. The length of the CDR3 is 15 residues. The CDR3 nucleotides are TGTGCCAGCAGTGACTCTAGCGGGGGGCCAGATACGCAGTATTTT. This codes for CASSDSSGGPDTQYF.

The chain employs TRBV6-5 and TRBJ1-2; 9 nucleotides agree with TRBD1. CDR1 MNHEY and CDR2 SVGAGI come from the germline V gene. V dropped 4 bases and J dropped 4; count of bases not matched to a gene: 4. The CDR3 is 14 amino acids. Here the CDR3 reads CASSSGTGRYGYTF. Written as DNA, the CDR3 is TGTGCCAGCAGTTCCGGGACAGGGCGCTATGGCTACACCTTC.

The chain has TRBV7-8 and TRBJ2-7; a weak D match, TRBD1 (6 bases). Germline V gives CDR1 SGHVS, CDR2 FQNEAQ. This CDR3 contains 15 residues. The V and J ends lost 5 bases and 6 bases respectively, with 20 bases between them. The CDR3 DNA reads as TGTGCCAGCAGCCCTTTCTGGGGGCAATCCGCCGAGCAGTACTTC. Its translation: CASSPFWGQSAEQYF.

This clonotype was picked up a small number of times. J is TRBJ2-5 and V is TRBV6-1, with D maybe TRBD2 (5 bases). Germline-derived CDR1 and CDR2 are MNHNS and SASEGT. V shed 1 base and J shed 2 bases, with 14 bases lying between them. This CDR3 has 16 amino acids. The CDR3 DNA reads TGTGCCAGCAGTGAAGTATCTTACGGGGTTCAAGAGACCCAGTACTTC. Encoded protein: CASSEVSYGVQETQYF.